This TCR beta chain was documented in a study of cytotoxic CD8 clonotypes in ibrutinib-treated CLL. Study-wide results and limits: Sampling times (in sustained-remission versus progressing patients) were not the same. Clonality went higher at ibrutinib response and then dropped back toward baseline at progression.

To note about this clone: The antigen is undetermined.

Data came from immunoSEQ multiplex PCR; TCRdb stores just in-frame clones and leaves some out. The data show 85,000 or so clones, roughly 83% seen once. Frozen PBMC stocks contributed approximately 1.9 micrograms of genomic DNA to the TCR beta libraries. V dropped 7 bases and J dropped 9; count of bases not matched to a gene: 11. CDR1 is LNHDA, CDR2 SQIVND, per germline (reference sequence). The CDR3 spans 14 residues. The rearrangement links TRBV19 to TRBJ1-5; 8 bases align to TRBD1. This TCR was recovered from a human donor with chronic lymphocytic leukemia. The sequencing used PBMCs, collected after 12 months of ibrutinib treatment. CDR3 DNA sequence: TGTGCCAGTACCCCGACAGGGGTCCACGGGCCCCAGCATTTT. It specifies CASTPTGVHGPQHF.